This TCR beta chain was sequenced during a study of cytomegalovirus exposure and HLA in healthy donors. Study as a whole: Earlier, 100 million or so unique TCR beta sequences were recovered from about 179 million T cells by an analysis.

Of note for this clone: What it recognizes is unknown.

General observations from the study: A missense DCLRE1C variant was associated with V- and J-gene trimming of TCR beta chains in a later analysis, and an independent cohort replicated the association. TCR beta V segments were, for the most part, productive about 87% or about 30% of the time in an earlier analysis.

PCR amplification relied on 60 Vbeta primers (plus 13 Jbeta primers). Method: immunoSEQ multiplex PCR; TCRdb's copy keeps in-frame clones and lacks some. The profile shows more than 80,000 clones, 64% of them singletons. This clonotype was sampled from a human donor in good health. The sequenced material came from PBMCs.

CDR3 in amino acids: CASSLGGGAVADTQYF. CDR3 sequence (DNA): TGCGCCAGCAGCTTGGGCGGGGGGGCCGTCGCAGATACGCAGTATTTT. This sequence joins TRBV5-1 and TRBJ2-3, with 9 bases lining up with TRBD2. CDR3 length: 16 amino acids. In germline, CDR1 is SGHRS, CDR2 YFSETQ. V was pared by 0 bases and J by 4 bases, with 6 bases of the junction left unmatched.